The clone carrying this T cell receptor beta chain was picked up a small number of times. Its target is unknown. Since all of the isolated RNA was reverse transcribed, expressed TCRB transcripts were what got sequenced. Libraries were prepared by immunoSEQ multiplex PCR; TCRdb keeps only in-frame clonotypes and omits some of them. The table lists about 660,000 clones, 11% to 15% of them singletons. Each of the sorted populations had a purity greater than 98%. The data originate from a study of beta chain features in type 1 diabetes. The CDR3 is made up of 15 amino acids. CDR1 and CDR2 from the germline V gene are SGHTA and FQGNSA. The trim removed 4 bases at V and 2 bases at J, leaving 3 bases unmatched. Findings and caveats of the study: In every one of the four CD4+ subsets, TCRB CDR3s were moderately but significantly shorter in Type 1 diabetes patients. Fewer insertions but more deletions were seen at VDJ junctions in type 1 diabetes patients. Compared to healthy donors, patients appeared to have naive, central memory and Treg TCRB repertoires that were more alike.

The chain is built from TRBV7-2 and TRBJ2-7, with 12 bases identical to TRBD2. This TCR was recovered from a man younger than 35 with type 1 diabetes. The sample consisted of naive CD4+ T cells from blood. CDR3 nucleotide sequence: TGTGCCAGCAGCTCAAGGACTAGCGGGACCTACGAGCAGTACTTC. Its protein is CASSSRTSGTYEQYF. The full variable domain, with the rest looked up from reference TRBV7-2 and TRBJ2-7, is GAGVSQSPSNKVTEKGKDVELRCDPISGHTALYWYRQSLGQGLEFLIYFQGNSAPDKSGLPSDRFSAERTGGSVSTLTIQRTQQEDSAVYLCASSSRTSGTYEQYFGPGTRLTVT.